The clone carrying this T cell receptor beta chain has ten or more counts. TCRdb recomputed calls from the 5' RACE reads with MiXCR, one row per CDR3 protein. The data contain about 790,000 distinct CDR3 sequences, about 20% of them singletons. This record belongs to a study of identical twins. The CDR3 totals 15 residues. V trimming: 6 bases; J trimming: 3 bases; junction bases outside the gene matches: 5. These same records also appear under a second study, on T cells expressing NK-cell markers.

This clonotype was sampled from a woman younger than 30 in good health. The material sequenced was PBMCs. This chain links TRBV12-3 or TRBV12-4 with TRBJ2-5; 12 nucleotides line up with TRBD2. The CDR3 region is CASSWGLAGEETQYF. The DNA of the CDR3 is TGTGCCAGCAGCTGGGGACTAGCGGGTGAAGAGACCCAGTACTTC.